Listed below are T cell receptor beta chains from one sample, sequenced in a study of T cell repertoires in aging, cancer and after chemotherapy. TCRdb ran MiXCR on the multiplex PCR reads and lists one entry per CDR3 protein. The table has approximately 9,500 distinct CDR3 sequences, around a quarter seen once; the top ten hold about 1.2%. Sequenced: blood. The receptors originated from a human donor in good health. Each CDR3 is given with its conserved first and last residue. A D gene is named only where the DNA matches it firmly. Clone size, where shown, is once, few, many, or a class for clones that have expanded.

TRBV19,NA,TRBD2,TRBJ2-3,TGTGCCAGTAGTCTAGCGGGAGGCACAGATACGCAGTATTTT,CASSLAGGTDTQYF
TRBV7-6,medium-sized,NA,TRBJ1-4,TGTGCCAGCAGCTTAGGGGGAACAAAGGGCGAAAAACTGTTTTTT,CASSLGGTKGEKLFF
TRBV10-3,NA,TRBD2,TRBJ2-3,TGTGCCACCAAAAGTTTGACTAGCGGGAGTAGCACAGATACGCAGTATTTT,CATKSLTSGSSTDTQYF
TRBV7-9,NA,NA,TRBJ1-3,TGTGCCAGCAGCTTGGACACCATATATTTT,CASSLDTIYF
TRBV7-9,NA,TRBD2,TRBJ2-3,TGTGCCAGCAGCCCCACAGCGGGAGGGCTTACAGATACGCAGTATTTT,CASSPTAGGLTDTQYF
TRBV6-5,medium-sized,TRBD1,TRBJ2-7,TGTGCCAGCAGTTACAGCGCGGCAGGGGGCGAGCAGTACTTC,CASSYSAAGGEQYF
TRBV20-1,few,NA,TRBJ2-7,TGCAGTGCTAGGTGGGAAAATCCCTACGAGCAGTACTTC,CSARWENPYEQYF
TRBV28,NA,NA,TRBJ2-7,TGTGCCAGCACATCACTCACGGGCGCCTACGAGCAGTACTTC,CASTSLTGAYEQYF
TRBV6-1,few,NA,TRBJ2-1,TGTGCCAGCAGTGAAGCGAGGACGGGGAACAATGAGCAGTTCTTC,CASSEARTGNNEQFF
TRBV20-1,few,NA,TRBJ2-5,TGCAGTGCTCCCGTTGTTAGCGTTTACCAAGAGACCCAGTACTTC,CSAPVVSVYQETQYF
TRBV5-3,once,NA,TRBJ2-1,TGTGCCAGAAGCTCCCCGGACAGGGAGGGGGACAATGAGCAGTTCTTC,CARSSPDREGDNEQFF
TRBV11-2,few,NA,TRBJ2-7,TGTGCCAGCAGCTTAGGGACGGTCACCATTAGCTCCTACGAGCAGTACTTC,CASSLGTVTISSYEQYF
TRBV29-1,NA,TRBD1,TRBJ2-7,TGCAGCGTAACGGACAGGGCATTCTACGAGCAGTACTTC,CSVTDRAFYEQYF
TRBV28,NA,TRBD1,TRBJ1-3,TGTGCCAGCAGTTTTGGGACAGGGAAAAACACCATATATTTT,CASSFGTGKNTIYF
TRBV19,NA,TRBD1,TRBJ2-4,TGTGCCAGTAGTACCGACAGGGCGGTATGGGACAAAAACATTCAGTACTTC,CASSTDRAVWDKNIQYF
TRBV11-2,few,NA,TRBJ2-7,TGTGCCAGCAGCTCTCCAGAAAATCGGCAGTACTTC,CASSSPENRQYF
TRBV27,medium-sized,NA,TRBJ2-7,TGTGCCAGCAGTTTACGACCGTCCGGATACGAGCAGTACTTC,CASSLRPSGYEQYF
TRBV27,medium-sized,NA,TRBJ2-2,TGTGCCAGTTCCGGGACTTTACGTCCCGGGGAGCTGTTTTTT,CASSGTLRPGELFF
TRBV28,NA,NA,TRBJ2-4,TGTGCCAGCAGTTTATGGGGCAAAGCCAAAAACATTCAGTACTTC,CASSLWGKAKNIQYF
TRBV5-6,NA,NA,TRBJ2-1,TGTGCCAGCAGCTTGGGTCACGGAAGGAGCTCCTACAATGAGCAGTTCTTC,CASSLGHGRSSYNEQFF
TRBV18,once,TRBD2,TRBJ2-1,TGTGCCAGCTGGGGGGATACTAGCGGGAGCTTCGATGAGCAGTTCTTC,CASWGDTSGSFDEQFF
TRBV14,NA,NA,TRBJ1-6,TGTGCCAGCAGCCAAGAATCCCTTTCCCAGGGCTCCTATAATTCACCCCTCCACTTT,CASSQESLSQGSYNSPLHF
TRBV12-5,NA,NA,TRBJ2-3,TGTGCTAGTGGTTTGCCCCTCCCAGATACGCAGTATTTT,CASGLPLPDTQYF
TRBV12-3/TRBV12-4,NA,TRBD1,TRBJ2-7,TGTGCCAGCACCGGGACAGGGGGCTCCTACGAGCAGTACTTC,CASTGTGGSYEQYF
TRBV21-1,NA,NA,TRBJ1-1,TGTGCCAGCAGCAGCAAAAAAGCTTTCTTT,CASSSKKAFF
TRBV27,few,NA,TRBJ2-7,TGTGCCAGCAGTTTATTGGCAGGGATAAATTCCTACGAGCAGTACTTC,CASSLLAGINSYEQYF
TRBV20-1,few,NA,TRBJ1-5,TGCAGTGCTTACGGACCGCAGCCCCAGCATTTT,CSAYGPQPQHF
TRBV14,few,NA,TRBJ2-7,TGTGCCAGCAGCCAACTTTCCTACGAGCAGTACTTC,CASSQLSYEQYF